Below, 21 T cell receptor beta chains from the same sample are listed, as sequenced in a study of blood T cell repertoires in COVID-19 (dated by TCRdb to 2020 to 2022). The library was made by the immunoSEQ multiplex PCR assay. TCRdb limited this immuneACCESS table to in-frame rearrangements with V and J called. A share of clones is missing; checked studies link under half to unresolved V genes, and the rest is unexplained. The sample includes about 250,000 clones, with approximately 89% observed a single time. Together, the top ten hold around 6.6% of the sample. The sample consisted of peripheral blood. The receptors come from a woman aged 25 to 39 with COVID-19, enrolled during active disease.

In this sample, this clone turned up a few times. The chain uses TRBV11-3 and TRBJ2-3, with 7 bases aligning to TRBD1. Germline loops: CDR1 SGHNT, CDR2 YENEEA. V lost 5 bases, J lost 0 bases, and 8 bases stayed unmatched. This CDR3 has 16 residues. DNA for the CDR3: TGTGCCAGCAGCACGCGGACAGGCCGAAGCACAGATACGCAGTATTTT. Translation gives CASSTRTGRSTDTQYF.

This clone was counted only a few times. The CDR3: CASNGGRGKQETQYF. The CDR3 DNA sequence: TGTGCCAGCAACGGAGGCAGGGGGAAACAAGAGACCCAGTACTTC. The chain has TRBV7-9 and TRBJ2-5; TRBD1 matches at 7 bases. Per the germline V gene, CDR1 is SEHNR and CDR2 is FQNEAQ (reference sequence). CDR3 size: 15 residues. After removal of 7 bases from V and 2 bases from J, the junction contained 10 bases not matched to a gene. Using reference TRBV7-9 and TRBJ2-5 for the parts outside the CDR3, the full variable domain is DTGVSQNPRHKITKRGQNVTFRCDPISEHNRLYWYRQTLGQGPEFLTYFQNEAQLEKSRLLSDRFSAERPKGSFSTLEIQRTEQGDSAMYLCASNGGRGKQETQYFGPGTRLLVL.

V usage is TRBV2 and J usage is TRBJ1-2; D may be TRBD1 (5 bases). The germline CDR1 and CDR2 sequences are SNHLY and FYNNEI. This CDR3 comprises 14 residues. Deletions cut 4 bases from V and 0 bases from J, with 9 bases between. In nucleotides, the CDR3 is TGTGCCAGCAGTGCCTCGGGGGCTAACTATGGCTACACCTTC. The encoded protein is CASSASGANYGYTF.

This clone appeared a single time. The chain joins TRBV19 to TRBJ2-1; D is undetermined. CDR3 length: 15 amino acids. Germline V gives CDR1 LNHDA, CDR2 SQIVND (reference sequence). V lost 1 base, J lost 0 bases, and 7 bases lay in between. The CDR3 reads CASSIGRSSYNEQFF. The CDR3 DNA follows: TGTGCCAGTAGTATAGGTCGGAGCTCCTACAATGAGCAGTTCTTC.

The chain employs TRBV3-1 (or the pseudogene TRBV3-2) and TRBJ1-1; the match to TRBD1 covers 7 bases. The V gene's germline CDR1 is LGHDT and CDR2 YNNKEL (reference sequence). The CDR3 has 15 amino acids. V lost 1 base to trimming and J lost 3 bases; unmatched junction nucleotides: 5. The CDR3 DNA reads as TGTGCCAGCAGCCAAGGGGACAGAAGGCACACTGAAGCTTTCTTT. As protein: CASSQGDRRHTEAFF.

The chain recombines TRBV28 with TRBJ1-6; tentatively, D is TRBD1 (5 bases). The V end lost 3 bases, the J end lost 7 bases, and 13 bases lay between the germline ends. CDR3 size: 15 residues. CDR1 and CDR2 from the germline V gene are MDHEN and SYDVKM. CDR3 nucleotide sequence: TGTGCCAGCAGTTTCGGAGGGACGGGGAATTCACCCCTCCACTTT. It is translated as CASSFGGTGNSPLHF.

Note on this clone: At one end, the junction sequence differs from germline, possibly due to a read error. The V call is TRBV19, the J call TRBJ1-5, with 7 bases identical to TRBD1. Germline V gene sequence: CDR1 LNHDA, CDR2 SQIVND (reference sequence). CDR3 size: 14 residues. Here the CDR3 reads CASSTSDRVGFLWF. The CDR3, as DNA: TGTGCCAGTAGTACCTCCGACAGGGTTGGGTTCCTCTGGTTT.

This clone was counted at least ten times. The J gene is TRBJ2-2, the V gene TRBV11-2; D ambiguous. Germline values: CDR1 SGHAT, CDR2 FQNNGV. Trimming shortened V by 6 bases and J by 0 bases, and 8 bases separated the two germline ends. CDR3 length: 14 amino acids. The CDR3 here is CASSQTANTGELFF. In DNA form, the CDR3 reads TGTGCCAGCAGTCAAACAGCGAACACCGGGGAGCTGTTTTTT. The full variable domain, with the rest looked up from reference TRBV11-2 and TRBJ2-2, is EAGVAQSPRYKIIEKRQSVAFWCNPISGHATLYWYQQILGQGPKLLIQFQNNGVVDDSQLPKDRFSAERLKGVDSTLKIQPAKLEDSAVYLCASSQTANTGELFFGEGSRLTVL.

The V call is TRBV7-2, the J call TRBJ2-5; D possibly corresponds to TRBD1 (6 bases). Germline CDR1 SGHTA, CDR2 FQGNSA. The CDR3 totals 14 residues. With 4 bases removed from V and 4 bases from J, the gap between germline ends came to 13 bases. This chain's CDR3 is CASSSGAIPETQYF. DNA of the CDR3: TGTGCCAGCAGCTCAGGGGCCATACCAGAGACCCAGTACTTC. Based on the CDR3 plus reference TRBV7-2 and TRBJ2-5, the full variable domain is GAGVSQSPSNKVTEKGKDVELRCDPISGHTALYWYRQSLGQGLEFLIYFQGNSAPDKSGLPSDRFSAERTGGSVSTLTIQRTQQEDSAVYLCASSSGAIPETQYFGPGTRLLVL.

This rearrangement joins TRBV5-1 to TRBJ2-2; 12 nucleotides match TRBD2. The germline V gene encodes CDR1 SGHRS and CDR2 YFSETQ. Losses at the gene ends were 0 bases for V and 5 bases for J; bases not matched to a gene: 5. There are 17 residues in the CDR3. The CDR3 nucleotides read TGCGCCAGCAGCTTGGGCACCGGGACTAGCGGGACCGGGGAGCTGTTTTTT. Residues: CASSLGTGTSGTGELFF.

This clone was picked up a small number of times. The chain combines TRBV5-5 with TRBJ2-7, with TRBD1 matching 8 bases. From germline, CDR1 is SGHKS and CDR2 YYEKEE (reference sequence). This CDR3 has 14 amino acids. The V and J ends lost 2 bases and 3 bases, in that order; junction bases with no gene match: 4. Here the CDR3 DNA reads TGTGCCAGCAGCTTCGCACAGGGGGGCTACGAGCAGTACTTC. Translation: CASSFAQGGYEQYF.

The chain is built from TRBV25-1 and TRBJ1-2; D might be TRBD1 (5 bases). With 5 bases removed from V and 2 bases from J, the gap between germline ends came to 12 bases. The CDR3 totals 14 residues. Per germline, CDR1 MGHDK and CDR2 SYGVNS. Here the CDR3 DNA reads TGTGCCAGCAGTCCCGTAACAGGCAACTATGGCTACACCTTC. This sequence encodes CASSPVTGNYGYTF.

This clone was seen a few times. This chain's CDR3 is CASSRTGLDEQFF. As DNA, the CDR3 is TGTGCCAGCAGCCGGACAGGGTTAGATGAGCAGTTCTTC. The chain links TRBV27 to TRBJ2-1; 8 nucleotides match TRBD1. Trimming took 6 bases from V and 8 from J; bases not matched to a gene: 6. Germline V CDR1 and CDR2: MNHEY, SMNVEV (reference sequence). CDR3 length: 13 residues.

The chain joins TRBV18 to TRBJ2-3; 8 bases map to TRBD2. This CDR3 spans 15 amino acids. Germline V gene data show CDR1 as KGHSH and CDR2 as LQKENI. With 3 bases clipped from V and 0 bases from J, the junction kept 2 bases outside the gene matches. Here the CDR3 reads CASSPLAGSTDTQYF. The CDR3, as DNA: TGTGCCAGCTCACCCCTAGCGGGTAGCACAGATACGCAGTATTTT.

The J gene is TRBJ2-5, the V gene TRBV5-8; 12 positions agree with TRBD2. This CDR3 is built from 18 residues. Germline assignment: CDR1 SGHTS and CDR2 YDEGEE. The V gene end was trimmed by 7 bases and the J gene end by 1 base; junction bases not matched to a gene: 14. DNA for the CDR3: TGTGCCAGCCACCGAGGGATGACTAGCGGGGGATTCCAAGAGACCCAGTACTTC. Translated, it gives CASHRGMTSGGFQETQYF.

The chain has TRBV24-1 and TRBJ1-5; tentatively, D is TRBD1 (6 bases). With 1 base removed from V and 0 bases from J, the gap between germline ends came to 18 bases. CDR1 is KGHDR, CDR2 SFDVKD, per germline. The CDR3 runs 19 residues. This CDR3 reads CATSDLGRGAAYSNQPQHF. The CDR3 DNA follows: TGTGCCACCAGTGATTTAGGGCGGGGGGCAGCTTATAGCAATCAGCCCCAGCATTTT.

This chain links TRBV6-6 with TRBJ2-7; 9 positions agree with TRBD1. V gave up 6 bases and J gave up 0 bases; unmatched junction bases: 6. Germline assignment: CDR1 MNHNY and CDR2 SVGAGI (reference sequence). This CDR3 has 15 residues. In nucleotides, the CDR3 is TGTGCCAGCAGGGGGGGGACAGGGAGCTCCTACGAGCAGTACGTC. It yields the protein CASRGGTGSSYEQYV.

J is TRBJ2-7 and V is TRBV28; a weak D match, TRBD1 (5 bases). CDR3 length: 11 amino acids. The V gene lost 8 bases and the J gene lost 3 bases, with 8 bases spanning the gap. CDR1 is MDHEN, CDR2 SYDVKM, per germline. Here the CDR3 reads CASDSNYEQYF. In DNA form, the CDR3 reads TGTGCCAGCGACAGTAACTACGAGCAGTACTTC.

This sequence joins TRBV7-2 and TRBJ1-1; 10 nucleotides line up with TRBD1. After removal of 5 bases from V and 1 base from J, the junction contained 7 bases not matched to a gene. Germline V gives CDR1 SGHTA, CDR2 FQGNSA. The CDR3 has 16 residues. The CDR3, as DNA: TGTGCCAGCAGCAAGGACAGGGGGTTAGGGAACACTGAAGCTTTCTTT. It codes for CASSKDRGLGNTEAFF.

The chain recombines TRBV6-5 with TRBJ2-5, with D maybe TRBD2 (6 bases). The CDR3 consists of 14 residues. Germline assignment: CDR1 MNHEY and CDR2 SVGAGI. V dropped 7 bases and J dropped 0 bases, with 12 bases sitting between them. The CDR3 bases are TGTGCCAGCATCTTGGGGGGTAACCAAGAGACCCAGTACTTC. This gives the protein CASILGGNQETQYF.

The V call is TRBV19, the J call TRBJ2-5, with 12 bases identical to TRBD1. There are 15 residues in the CDR3. J gave up 6 bases and V 10 bases, and 12 bases lay outside the gene matches. CDR1 and CDR2 (germline): LNHDA, SQIVND (reference sequence). CDR3: CATSTGTGGWKTQYF. CDR3 bases: TGTGCCACTTCGACCGGGACAGGGGGCTGGAAGACCCAGTACTTC.